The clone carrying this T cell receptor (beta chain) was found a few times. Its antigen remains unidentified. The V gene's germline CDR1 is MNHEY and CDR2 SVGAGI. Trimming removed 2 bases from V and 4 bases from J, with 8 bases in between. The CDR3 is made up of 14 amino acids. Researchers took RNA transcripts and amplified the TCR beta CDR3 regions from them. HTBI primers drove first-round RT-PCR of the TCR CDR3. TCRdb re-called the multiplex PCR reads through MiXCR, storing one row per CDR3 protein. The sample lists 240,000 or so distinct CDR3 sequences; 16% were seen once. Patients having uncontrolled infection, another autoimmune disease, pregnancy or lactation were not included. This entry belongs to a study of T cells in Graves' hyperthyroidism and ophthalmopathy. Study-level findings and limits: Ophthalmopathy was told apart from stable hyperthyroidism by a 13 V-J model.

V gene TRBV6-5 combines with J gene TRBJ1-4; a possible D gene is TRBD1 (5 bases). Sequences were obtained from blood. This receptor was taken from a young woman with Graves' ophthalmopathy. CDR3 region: CASSYGGVNEKLFF. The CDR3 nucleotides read TGTGCCAGCAGTTACGGGGGGGTTAATGAAAAACTGTTTTTT.